Below are 21 T cell receptor beta chains sequenced from a single sample in a study of blood T cells in healthy people across ages. Through a sample-barcoded 5' primer and a J-beta primer mix, a second PCR was run for roughly 6 to 11 cycles. TCRdb re-called the 5' RACE reads through MiXCR, storing one row per CDR3 protein. The profile shows fewer than 2 million distinct CDR3 sequences, 35% to 50% of them singletons. Input material: blood. These receptors all stem from a human donor in good health.

A few counts support this clonotype. The CDR3 DNA reads as TGTGCCAGCAGTCAGACCCTAGCGGGGGGATTAGATACGCAGTATTTT. This translates into CASSQTLAGGLDTQYF. This chain links TRBV6-6 with TRBJ2-3, with 11 bases identical to TRBD2. Germline values: CDR1 MNHNY, CDR2 SVGAGI (reference sequence). CDR3 length: 16 residues. V lost 5 bases to trimming and J lost 5 bases; unmatched junction nucleotides: 9.

This sequence joins TRBV9 and TRBJ2-7, with 7 bases lining up with TRBD1. The CDR3 extends over 14 amino acids. V lost 0 bases to trimming and J lost 3 bases; unmatched junction nucleotides: 3. Germline-derived CDR1 and CDR2 are SGDLS and YYNGEE. CDR3 nucleotide sequence: TGTGCCAGCAGCGTAGGGGACAGAAACTACGAGCAGTACTTC. Translating gives CASSVGDRNYEQYF.

The table lists this clonotype with a few counts. CDR3 nucleotides: TGTGCCAGCAGTTTATCCCGGGCGGGGGGCTCCTACGAGCAGTACTTC. Amino acid sequence: CASSLSRAGGSYEQYF. The chain recombines TRBV27 with TRBJ2-7; 8 nucleotides match TRBD2. After removal of 0 bases from V and 0 bases from J, the junction contained 4 bases not matched to a gene. The CDR3 is 16 residues long. The germline V gene encodes CDR1 MNHEY and CDR2 SMNVEV (reference sequence).

This clonotype was observed a handful of times. The genes are TRBV29-1 and TRBJ1-2; possible D gene TRBD1, 5 bases. The CDR3 consists of 11 residues. CDR1 and CDR2 from the germline V gene are SQVTM and ANQGSEA. V was shortened by 3 bases and J by 9 bases, with 11 bases between the two germline ends. CDR3 coding DNA: TGCAGCGTTGAGGTGGGGGAGAGCTACACCTTC. Translating gives CSVEVGESYTF. The full variable domain, rest sourced from reference TRBV29-1 and TRBJ1-2, is SAVISQKPSRDICQRGTSLTIQCQVDSQVTMMFWYRQQPGQSLTLIATANQGSEATYESGFVIDKFPISRPNLTFSTLTVSNMSPEDSSIYLCSVEVGESYTFGSGTRLTVV.

The sample holds a few counts of this clonotype. The chain recombines TRBV7-2 with TRBJ1-2; D unclear. The germline CDR1 and CDR2 sequences are SGHTA and FQGNSA. V shed 5 bases and J shed 4 bases, with 14 bases lying between them. This CDR3 has 14 amino acids. The CDR3 protein is CASSLPGRTYGYTF. The CDR3 coding sequence is TGTGCCAGCAGCCTACCCGGCCGGACCTATGGCTACACCTTC.

This sequence joins TRBV11-2 and TRBJ2-4, with D perhaps TRBD1 (6 bases). V gave up 4 bases and J gave up 13 bases, with 17 bases separating them. This CDR3 is 13 amino acids long. Germline V lookup: CDR1 SGHAT, CDR2 FQNNGV. CDR3 residues: CASSYRTEGEQYF. In DNA form, the CDR3 reads TGTGCCAGCAGCTACAGGACAGAAGGGGAGCAGTACTTC.

The chain links TRBV20-1 to TRBJ2-2, with 12 bases that match TRBD2. Losses at the gene ends were 1 base for V and 11 bases for J; bases not matched to a gene: 8. The CDR3 consists of 15 residues. Germline V CDR1 and CDR2: DFQATT, SNEGSKA (reference sequence). The CDR3 nucleotides read TGCAGTGCTAGAGGGACTAGCGGGGTGAGAGGAGAGCTGTTTTTT. Its protein is CSARGTSGVRGELFF.

This clonotype came up a few times. The J gene is TRBJ2-3, the V gene TRBV11-1; TRBD1 matches 7 bases. V dropped 4 bases and J dropped 5; count of bases not matched to a gene: 3. The CDR3 runs to 13 residues. Germline V gene sequence: CDR1 SGHAT, CDR2 FQDESV (reference sequence). CDR3 in amino acids: CASSSGQRDTQYF. The CDR3 region has the DNA TGTGCCAGCAGCTCGGGACAGAGAGATACGCAGTATTTT. Filled out from reference TRBV11-1 and TRBJ2-3, the complete variable domain reads EAEVAQSPRYKITEKSQAVAFWCDPISGHATLYWYRQILGQGPELLVQFQDESVVDDSQLPKDRFSAERLKGVDSTLKIQPAELGDSAMYLCASSSGQRDTQYFGPGTRLTVL.

The CDR3 region has the DNA TGTGCCAGCAGCTTACAGGGCCCGCGTGAGCAGTACTTC. It yields the protein CASSLQGPREQYF. This chain connects TRBV7-2 to TRBJ2-4, with TRBD1 as a possible D gene (5 bases). The CDR3 has 13 residues. Trimming shortened V by 2 bases and J by 13 bases, and 15 bases separated the two germline ends. Germline V CDR1 and CDR2: SGHTA, FQGNSA. The variable domain in full, completed from reference TRBV7-2 and TRBJ2-4, reads GAGVSQSPSNKVTEKGKDVELRCDPISGHTALYWYRQSLGQGLEFLIYFQGNSAPDKSGLPSDRFSAERTGGSVSTLTIQRTQQEDSAVYLCASSLQGPREQYFGAGTRLSVL.

The CDR3 protein is CASGKQGAGYTF. In DNA, the CDR3 is TGTGCTAGTGGGAAACAGGGAGCGGGCTACACCTTC. This chain joins TRBV12-5 and TRBJ1-2, with D tentatively TRBD1 (6 bases). V was cut by 6 bases and J by 8 bases, with 13 bases left in between. The germline CDR1 and CDR2 sequences are LGHNT and FRNRAP. The length of the CDR3 is 12 residues. The whole variable domain, filled in from reference TRBV12-5 and TRBJ1-2, reads DARVTQTPRHKVTEMGQEVTMRCQPILGHNTVFWYRQTMMQGLELLAYFRNRAPLDDSGMPKDRFSAEMPDATLATLKIQPSEPRDSAVYFCASGKQGAGYTFGSGTRLTVV.

The CDR3 loop is CASSPFGEKLFF. CDR3 DNA: TGTGCCAGCAGTCCATTTGGTGAAAAACTGTTTTTT. The genes are TRBV12-3 or TRBV12-4 and TRBJ1-4; D unclear. The CDR3 is 12 residues long. V was clipped by 5 bases and J by 7 bases, with 8 bases between them.

This sequence joins TRBV29-1 and TRBJ1-1, with 10 nucleotides matching TRBD1. Per the germline V gene, CDR1 is SQVTM and CDR2 is ANQGSEA. The V segment lost 6 bases and the J segment 10 bases; nucleotides outside the gene matches: 8. The CDR3 runs 12 residues. CDR3: CSVKDRGVVAFF. The CDR3 DNA reads TGCAGCGTAAAGGACAGGGGGGTTGTAGCTTTCTTT.

J is TRBJ1-2 and V is TRBV28; TRBD1 matches 11 bases. From germline, CDR1 is MDHEN and CDR2 SYDVKM. Trimming cost V 9 bases and J 3 bases; bases outside gene matches: 3. The CDR3 loop spans 13 amino acids. CDR3 amino acids: CASRDRGYYGYTF. The CDR3, as DNA: TGTGCCAGTCGGGACAGGGGGTACTATGGCTACACCTTC.

This chain links TRBV27 with TRBJ2-1; the D is unclear. The CDR3 spans 13 residues. V lost 6 bases and J lost 6, with 12 bases in between. Germline CDR1 and CDR2: MNHEY and SMNVEV (reference sequence). In DNA form, the CDR3 reads TGTGCCAGCAGCCCCGAGTCCCGCAATGAGCAGTTCTTC. It specifies CASSPESRNEQFF.

Turning to this clonotype: At one end the junction does not follow the germline gene, possibly because of a read error. The genes are TRBV7-9 and TRBJ2-1; 9 bases are shared with TRBD2. Germline-derived CDR1 and CDR2 are SEHNR and FQNEAQ (reference sequence). There are 14 residues in the CDR3. CDR3: CAGSLGLAWYEQFF. In DNA form, the CDR3 reads TGTGCCGGCAGCTTAGGACTAGCGTGGTATGAGCAGTTCTTC.

The V and J genes are TRBV15 and TRBJ2-1, with 9 positions matching TRBD1. The CDR3 length is 16 residues. Germline-derived CDR1 and CDR2 are LNHNV and YYDKDF (reference sequence). The J segment lost 3 bases and the V segment lost 1 base, leaving 4 bases of the junction unmatched. The CDR3 loop reads CATSRGGQGLYNEQFF. The CDR3 DNA reads TGTGCCACCAGCAGAGGGGGACAGGGTCTCTACAATGAGCAGTTCTTC.

The genes are TRBV13 and TRBJ2-1; possibly TRBD2 for D (6 bases). Germline CDR1 is PRHDT and CDR2 is FYEKMQ (reference sequence). This CDR3 spans 17 amino acids. V gave up 4 bases and J gave up 7 bases, with 23 bases separating them. For the CDR3, the DNA is TGTGCCAGCAGCTCATTCCTTTCAGGAGGGGTAGGTAATGAGCAGTTCTTC. The encoded protein is CASSSFLSGGVGNEQFF. Full variable domain (remainder filled in from reference TRBV13 and TRBJ2-1): AAGVIQSPRHLIKEKRETATLKCYPIPRHDTVYWYQQGPGQDPQFLISFYEKMQSDKGSIPDRFSAQQFSDYHSELNMSSLELGDSALYFCASSSFLSGGVGNEQFFGPGTRLTVL.

The V call is TRBV15, the J call TRBJ2-1; 9 bases map to TRBD2. The V gene end was trimmed by 11 bases and the J gene end by 0 bases; junction bases not matched to a gene: 8. The germline V gene has CDR1 LNHNV and CDR2 YYDKDF (reference sequence). There are 15 residues in the CDR3. CDR3 residues: CAANAGGSSYNEQFF. In nucleotides, the CDR3 is TGTGCCGCTAACGCGGGGGGGAGCTCCTACAATGAGCAGTTCTTC.

In its sample, this clonotype was seen many times. This chain links TRBV29-1 with TRBJ2-7; the match to TRBD2 covers 15 bases. Per the germline V gene, CDR1 is SQVTM and CDR2 is ANQGSEA. The CDR3 runs to 12 residues. With V trimmed by 7 bases and J by 8 bases, 3 bases remained unmatched. CDR3 in amino acids: CSGTSGGGKQYF. The CDR3 nucleotides read TGCAGCGGGACTAGCGGGGGGGGCAAGCAGTACTTC.

The J gene is TRBJ1-1, the V gene TRBV5-1, with no clear D. The CDR3 covers 13 residues. V was pared by 2 bases and J by 1 base, with 6 bases between. The germline V gene encodes CDR1 SGHRS and CDR2 YFSETQ. The CDR3 bases are TGCGCCAGCAGCTTCTTTGAGAACACTGAAGCTTTCTTT. Translation: CASSFFENTEAFF.

In its sample, this clonotype was seen a few times. V and J are TRBV3-1 and TRBJ2-3; the D gene is possibly TRBD1 (7 bases). Germline CDR1 LGHDT, CDR2 YNNKEL (reference sequence). The CDR3 is made up of 19 amino acids. With 0 bases removed from V and 2 bases from J, the gap between germline ends came to 21 bases. CDR3 nucleotide sequence: TGTGCCAGCAGCCAAGATTTCCCCGGGGCAGGGGGGATCACAGATACGCAGTATTTT. Translating gives CASSQDFPGAGGITDTQYF.